Each of the 11 T cell receptor beta chains below was sequenced from the same sample in a study of T cell responses to AZD1222 COVID-19 vaccine. This table comes from immunoSEQ multiplex PCR, and its TCRdb copy is limited to in-frame clones, with some not included. In the table there are roughly 120,000 clones, approximately 94% of which are singletons. The specimen comprised peripheral blood, sampled 28 days after the second AZD1222 dose. These receptor sequences come from an adult who received the AZD1222 COVID-19 vaccine.

This rearrangement joins TRBV4-1 to TRBJ1-5; no firm D call. From germline, CDR1 is MGHRA and CDR2 YSYEKL. The CDR3 extends over 15 amino acids. Trimming shortened V by 6 bases and J by 0 bases, and 12 bases separated the two germline ends. DNA for the CDR3: TGCGCCAGCAGACACGAGGACTATAGCAATCAGCCCCAGCATTTT. It yields the protein CASRHEDYSNQPQHF.

This clone occurred a few times. The CDR3 reads CASAVATRANYGYTF. DNA of the CDR3: TGTGCCAGTGCGGTGGCCACCAGAGCTAACTATGGCTACACCTTC. The chain couples TRBV6-5 to TRBJ1-2, with D unresolved. The V gene lost 9 bases and the J gene lost 0 bases, with 17 bases spanning the gap. The CDR3 runs to 15 residues. Germline CDR1 and CDR2: MNHEY and SVGAGI.

The genes are TRBV12-3 or TRBV12-4 and TRBJ1-1; no reliable D call. CDR3 length: 13 residues. V lost 7 bases to trimming and J lost 0 bases, with 9 bases between them. The CDR3 spells CASKLVLNTEAFF. The CDR3 DNA reads as TGTGCCAGCAAATTGGTCCTGAACACTGAAGCTTTCTTT.

V usage is TRBV7-2 and J usage is TRBJ1-5; TRBD1 is a possible D gene (6 bases). Germline V gene sequence: CDR1 SGHTA, CDR2 FQGNSA. There are 14 residues in the CDR3. V gave up 5 bases and J gave up 7 bases, with 15 bases separating them. CDR3 sequence (DNA): TGTGCCAGCAGCGTTGCGGGGGGCGGGCAGCCCCAGCATTTT. The encoded protein is CASSVAGGGQPQHF.

The J gene is TRBJ2-5, the V gene TRBV9; 10 nucleotides line up with TRBD2. Germline values: CDR1 SGDLS, CDR2 YYNGEE. The CDR3 covers 17 residues. V was pared by 0 bases and J by 5 bases, with 10 bases of the junction left unmatched. CDR3 protein: CASSVGLVAGGGETQYF. The CDR3 DNA reads TGTGCCAGCAGCGTAGGGTTAGTAGCGGGAGGTGGGGAGACCCAGTACTTC.

This clone was counted a few times. The chain uses TRBV5-6 and TRBJ1-4; D perhaps matches TRBD1 (6 bases). This CDR3 is 13 amino acids long. Germline-derived CDR1 and CDR2 are SGHDT and YYEEEE. Trimming removed 3 bases from V and 6 bases from J, with 9 bases in between. The CDR3 sequence: CASSSNRDEKLFF. CDR3 in DNA: TGTGCCAGCAGCTCAAACAGGGATGAAAAACTGTTTTTT.

In this sample, this clone turned up once. The chain links TRBV6-2 or TRBV6-3 to TRBJ2-2; 12 positions agree with TRBD2. This CDR3 spans 17 amino acids. The junction had 10 bases not matched to a gene; V was cut back by 6 bases and J by 5 bases. Germline CDR1 and CDR2: MNHEY and SVGEGT. CDR3 nucleotides: TGTGCCAGCAGCCCTCTAGCGGGGGGGCCTGAAACCGGGGAGCTGTTTTTT. Translating it yields CASSPLAGGPETGELFF.

This clone was detected ten times or more. Distinct nucleotide sequences in the sample also encode this CDR3. V usage is TRBV19 and J usage is TRBJ1-2; 11 positions agree with TRBD1. V shed 1 base and J 5 bases; nucleotides not matched to a gene: 3. The germline V gene encodes CDR1 LNHDA and CDR2 SQIVND (reference sequence). The length of the CDR3 is 15 residues. In nucleotides, the CDR3 is TGTGCCAGTAGTATAGCAGGGACAGGGGGGTATGGCTACACCTTC. It yields the protein CASSIAGTGGYGYTF.

CDR3 region: CASSEITGLDGYTF. In DNA, the CDR3 is TGTGCCAGCAGTGAAATAACAGGGTTGGACGGCTACACCTTC. The chain couples TRBV25-1 to TRBJ1-2; TRBD1 might be the D (6 bases). Germline CDR1 MGHDK, CDR2 SYGVNS. This CDR3 comprises 14 residues. The V and J ends lost 2 bases and 8 bases respectively, with 15 bases between them.

The chain carries TRBV7-2 and TRBJ2-1, with 8 bases matching TRBD1. Germline V lookup: CDR1 SGHTA, CDR2 FQGNSA. V lost 4 bases, J lost 3 bases, and 5 bases stayed unmatched. The CDR3 sequence is 15 residues long. In nucleotides, the CDR3 is TGTGCCAGCAGCTGGGGGACAGGTGACTACAATGAGCAGTTCTTC. Protein: CASSWGTGDYNEQFF.

This chain's CDR3 is CASSPQFGTNYGYTF. The CDR3, as DNA: TGCGCCAGCAGCCCCCAATTTGGGACTAACTATGGCTACACCTTC. The chain employs TRBV5-1 and TRBJ1-2; no firm D call. Germline V lookup: CDR1 SGHRS, CDR2 YFSETQ. V was clipped by 4 bases and J by 0 bases, with 13 bases between them. The CDR3 sequence is 15 residues long.